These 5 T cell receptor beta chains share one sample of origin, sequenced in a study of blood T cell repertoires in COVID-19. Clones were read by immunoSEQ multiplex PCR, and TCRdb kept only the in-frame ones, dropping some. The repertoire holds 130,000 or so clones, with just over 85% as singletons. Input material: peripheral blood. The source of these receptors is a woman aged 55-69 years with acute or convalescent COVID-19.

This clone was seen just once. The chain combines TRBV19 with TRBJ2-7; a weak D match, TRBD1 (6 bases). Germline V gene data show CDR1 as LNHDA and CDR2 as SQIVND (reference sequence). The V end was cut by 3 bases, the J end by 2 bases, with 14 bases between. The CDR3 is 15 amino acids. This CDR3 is CASSITGTGPYEQYF. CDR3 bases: TGTGCCAGTAGTATCACGGGCACAGGGCCCTACGAGCAGTACTTC.

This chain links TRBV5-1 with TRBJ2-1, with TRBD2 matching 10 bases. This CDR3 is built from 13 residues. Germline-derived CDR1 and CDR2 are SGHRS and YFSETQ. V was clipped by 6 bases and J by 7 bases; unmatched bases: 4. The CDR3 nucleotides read TGCGCCAGCAAGGCTAGCGGGGGTAATGAGCAGTTCTTC. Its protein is CASKASGGNEQFF.

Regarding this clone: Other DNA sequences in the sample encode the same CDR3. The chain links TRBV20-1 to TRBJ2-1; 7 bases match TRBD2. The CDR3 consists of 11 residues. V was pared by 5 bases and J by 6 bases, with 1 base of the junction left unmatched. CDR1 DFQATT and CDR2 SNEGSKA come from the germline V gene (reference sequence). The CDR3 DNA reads TGCAGTGCTCGGACTAGCAATGAGCAGTTCTTC. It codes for CSARTSNEQFF.

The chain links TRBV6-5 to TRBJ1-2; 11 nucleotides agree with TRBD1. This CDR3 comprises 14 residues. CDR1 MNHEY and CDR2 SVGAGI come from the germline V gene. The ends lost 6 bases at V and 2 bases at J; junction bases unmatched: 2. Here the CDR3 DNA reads TGTGCCAGCAGCCGGGACAGGGGGAACTATGGCTACACCTTC. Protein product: CASSRDRGNYGYTF.

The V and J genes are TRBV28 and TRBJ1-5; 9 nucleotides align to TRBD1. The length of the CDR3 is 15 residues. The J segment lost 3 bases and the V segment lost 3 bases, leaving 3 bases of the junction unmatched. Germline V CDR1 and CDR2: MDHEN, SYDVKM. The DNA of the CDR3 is TGTGCCAGCAGTTTGGACAGGGGTGTCAATCAGCCCCAGCATTTT. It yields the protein CASSLDRGVNQPQHF.